Given below is one TCR beta chain in context. This CDR3 region has 15 residues. V lost 7 bases and J lost 1; bases outside the gene matches: 9. Germline assignment: CDR1 LNHDA and CDR2 SQIVND (reference sequence). The data were taken from a study of blood T cell repertoires in COVID-19. Study summary: Samples of COVID-19 (acute and convalescent) were obtained from the United States, Italy and Spain. T cells, B-cell-depleted T cells, or PBMCs supplied cDNA or gDNA.

As handled by the study authors: The authors estimated nucleated cell counts from reference gene primer amplification. Libraries were prepared by immunoSEQ multiplex PCR; TCRdb keeps only in-frame clonotypes and omits some of them. That table gives V, J and clone size, and the DNA gave D and trimming. The table lists around 43,000 clones, about 90% of them singletons. Sequenced sample: peripheral blood. This receptor was obtained from a woman between 65 and 79 years old with acute or convalescent COVID-19. This chain joins TRBV19 and TRBJ1-1, with 7 bases fitting TRBD1. The CDR3 sequence is CASTPRGTPNTEAFF. In DNA, the CDR3 is TGTGCCAGTACCCCCAGGGGGACACCGAACACTGAAGCTTTCTTT.